This is a list of T cell receptor beta chains from one sample in a study of cytomegalovirus exposure and HLA in healthy donors. Profiled with immunoSEQ multiplex PCR; TCRdb holds only in-frame clones, not every one. The sample carries about 150,000 clones, 55% to 70% recorded once. The specimen was PBMCs. The receptors were gathered from a woman aged 25 to 45 in good health and CMV-seropositive. Each CDR3 is given with its conserved first and last residue. D genes are given only for firm matches. Clone size is shown for a subset of rows, as once, few, many or a class of expanded clone.

>TRBJ1-1|13|TRBV7-9|-|once
CASSYYQRTEAFF
TGTGCCAGCAGCTATTACCAGCGCACTGAAGCTTTCTTT
>TRBJ1-3|12|TRBV7-9|-|many
CAGGHSEDGIYF
TGTGCCGGGGGACACTCCGAAGATGGCATATATTTT
>TRBJ2-3|11|TRBV30|-|-
CASAYLAAVDF
TGTGCCTCGGCGTATCTGGCGGCGGTAGATTTT
>TRBJ2-3|13|TRBV7-9|-|-
CASRLPSTDTQYF
TGTGCCAGCAGACTACCCAGCACAGATACGCAGTATTTT
>TRBJ2-7|13|TRBV5-1|-|-
CASSLEGDYEQYF
TGCGCCAGCAGCTTGGAGGGCGACTACGAGCAGTACTTC
>TRBJ2-1|17|TRBV10-3|TRBD2|-
CAIRRPSGLADYNEQFF
TGTGCCATCAGGCGACCTTCGGGACTAGCGGACTACAATGAGCAGTTCTTC
>TRBJ2-7|14|TRBV4-1|-|-
CASSQWGESYEQYF
TGCGCCAGCAGCCAATGGGGGGAATCCTACGAGCAGTACTTC
>TRBJ2-1|15|TRBV11-3|TRBD2|few
CASSLRREVIGEQFF
TGTGCCAGCAGCTTACGGCGGGAGGTCATCGGGGAGCAGTTCTTC
>TRBJ1-1|15|TRBV19|TRBD1|-
CASRGKGAANTEAFF
TGTGCCAGTAGAGGTAAGGGGGCGGCGAACACTGAAGCTTTCTTT
>TRBJ1-5|17|TRBV7-6|-|-
CASSLLVRGFGNQPQHF
TGTGCCAGCAGCTTACTAGTTAGGGGTTTTGGCAATCAGCCCCAGCATTTT
>TRBJ1-1|14|TRBV10-1|TRBD1|-
CASRTGGDCTEAFF
TGCGCCAGCAGGACAGGGGGCGACTGCACTGAAGCTTTCTTT
>TRBJ2-7|12|TRBV5-1|-|-
CASSSSSYEQYF
TGCGCCAGCAGCTCTAGCTCCTACGAGCAGTACTTC
>TRBJ2-1|17|TRBV13|TRBD1|few
CASSPPGPGQGYNEQFF
TGTGCCAGCAGCCCACCGGGACCGGGACAGGGATACAATGAGCAGTTCTTC
>TRBJ2-5|12|TRBV13|-|-
CASSRYQETQYF
TGTGCCAGCAGCCGGTACCAAGAGACCCAGTACTTC
>TRBJ2-7|15|TRBV28|TRBD1|-
CASSPPGQGGYEQYF
TGTGCCAGCAGTCCACCGGGACAGGGGGGGTACGAGCAGTACTTC
>TRBJ2-2|13|TRBV6-5|-|few
CASSFPNTGELFF
TGTGCCAGCAGTTTTCCAAACACCGGGGAGCTGTTTTTT
>TRBJ1-2|16|TRBV28|-|-
CASSLFGTREAHGYTF
TGTGCCAGCAGTTTATTCGGGACACGAGAAGCCCATGGCTACACCTTC
>TRBJ1-2|15|TRBV5-1|TRBD1|-
CASSPMGQGGYGYTF
TGCGCCAGCAGCCCAATGGGGCAGGGGGGCTATGGCTACACCTTC
>TRBJ2-1|14|TRBV19|TRBD2|few
CASSPGGSYNEQFF
TGTGCCAGTAGTCCGGGGGGGTCCTACAATGAGCAGTTCTTC
>TRBJ2-7|15|TRBV9|TRBD1|once
CATLLPGQGNYEQYF
TGTGCCACCTTACTGCCGGGACAGGGGAACTACGAGCAGTACTTC
>TRBJ1-6|17|TRBV10-3|-|-
CAISDYAGTTRDSPLHF
TGTGCCATCAGTGATTATGCAGGGACAACAAGAGATTCACCCCTCCACTTT
>TRBJ1-2|13|TRBV19|TRBD1|-
CASSIGTGLGYTF
TGTGCCAGTAGTATCGGGACAGGGCTAGGCTACACCTTC
>TRBJ2-1|15|TRBV6-4|TRBD2|few
CASSDSSGTLNEQFF
TGTGCCAGCAGTGATTCCAGCGGGACCCTGAATGAGCAGTTCTTC
>TRBJ2-3|15|TRBV5-6|TRBD2|-
CASSSLAGNTDTQYF
TGTGCCAGCAGCTCCTTAGCGGGCAACACAGATACGCAGTATTTT
>TRBJ2-2|14|TRBV5-4|-|few
CASSLVGNTGELFF
TGTGCCAGCAGCTTGGTCGGGAACACCGGGGAGCTGTTTTTT
>TRBJ1-3|17|TRBV7-2|-|-
CASSARGGQSSGNTIYF
TGTGCCAGCAGCGCCCGCGGGGGGCAAAGCTCTGGAAACACCATATATTTT
>TRBJ2-3|16|TRBV6-6|TRBD2|few
CASSYSSGGAPDTQYF
TGTGCCAGCAGTTACTCCAGCGGGGGGGCCCCCGATACGCAGTATTTT
>TRBJ1-3|15|TRBV6-1|-|-
CATSGAITSGNTIYF
TGTGCCACCTCAGGGGCGATCACCTCTGGAAACACCATATATTTT
>TRBJ2-7|15|TRBV9|TRBD1|-
CASSVAAGQGREQYF
TGTGCCAGCAGCGTAGCCGCGGGACAGGGGCGCGAGCAGTACTTC
>TRBJ1-1|14|TRBV9|-|-
CASSGGGDNTEAFF
TGTGCCAGCAGCGGAGGCGGGGATAACACTGAAGCTTTCTTT
>TRBJ1-2|14|TRBV4-1|TRBD1|-
CASSLQQGDYGYTF
TGCGCCAGCAGCCTTCAACAGGGGGACTATGGCTACACCTTC
>TRBJ2-2|16|TRBV28|-|-
CASSFPLSATTGELFF
TGTGCCAGCAGTTTCCCCCTTAGTGCCACCACCGGGGAGCTGTTTTTT
>TRBJ2-5|14|TRBV5-1|TRBD1|few
CASSLGTGRETQYF
TGCGCCAGCAGCTTAGGGACAGGGCGAGAGACCCAGTACTTC
>TRBJ2-7|14|TRBV7-2|TRBD2|-
CASSFAGVAYEQYF
TGTGCCAGCAGCTTCGCGGGAGTGGCCTACGAGCAGTACTTC
>TRBJ2-5|12|TRBV29-1|TRBD1|few
CSVVQGAETQYF
TGCAGCGTTGTTCAGGGGGCGGAGACCCAGTACTTC
>TRBJ1-2|14|TRBV6-1|TRBD1|once
CASSERGGRYGYTF
TGTGCCAGCAGTGAACGAGGGGGCCGATATGGCTACACCTTC